The present entry profiles one T cell receptor beta chain with its context. These data come from a study of T cells in tumors after PD-1 blockade. Sequencing was performed with immunoSEQ multiplex PCR; in TCRdb, only in-frame clones are kept and a portion is missing. The sample includes fewer than 50,000 clones, over 75% of them seen just once. Here the sequenced sample was PBMCs, taken before anti-PD-1 treatment. The receptor was isolated from a human donor with basal cell carcinoma.

The CDR3 loop is CASSQEGSRNEKLFF. The CDR3, as DNA: TGTGCCAGCAGCCAAGAGGGCAGTCGTAATGAAAAACTGTTTTTT. The rearrangement links TRBV3-1 (or the pseudogene TRBV3-2) to TRBJ1-4; no firm D call. The CDR3 extends over 15 amino acids. CDR1 LGHDT and CDR2 YNNKEL come from the germline V gene (reference sequence). Deletions cut 0 bases from V and 4 bases from J, with 9 bases between.